The T cell receptor beta chain under discussion was sequenced for a study of T cells in Graves' hyperthyroidism and ophthalmopathy. The table lists this clonotype with many counts. Its antigen is not known. TCR beta CDR3 sequences were amplified from RNA transcripts. The HTBI primer set drove a first-round RT-PCR of the TCR CDR3. TCRdb passed the multiplex PCR reads through MiXCR, listing each CDR3 protein once. The data show around 240,000 distinct CDR3 sequences, about 14% seen once. Findings of the study overall: Researchers found most expanded thyroid clonotypes above 0.001 in blood as well.

The sequence was collected from a woman aged 40 to 50 with Graves' hyperthyroidism that later progressed to Graves' ophthalmopathy. The sequencing sample was made of blood.

The CDR3 bases are TGTGCCAGCAGTTATGAGGCGGGGACCTACAATGAGCAGTTCTTC. Its protein product is CASSYEAGTYNEQFF. The V call is TRBV27, the J call TRBJ2-1, with TRBD2 as a possible D gene (6 bases). The germline V gene has CDR1 MNHEY and CDR2 SMNVEV (reference sequence). Trimming shortened V by 4 bases and J by 2 bases, and 12 bases separated the two germline ends. This CDR3 spans 15 amino acids.